This T cell receptor (beta chain) was recorded in a study of shared clonotypes between healthy human individuals. Study observations and caveats: Limitation of the genetic and exposure-history diversity represented came from the few donors.

Genomic DNA belonging to each subset was distributed in equal measure over several immunoSEQ plates. Sequencing was performed with immunoSEQ multiplex PCR; in TCRdb, only in-frame clones are kept and a portion is missing. In the table there are 450,000 to 550,000 clones, 75% to 85% of which are singletons. V was shortened by 1 base and J by 0 bases, with 7 bases between the two germline ends. The CDR3 runs 14 residues. Germline assignment: CDR1 SGHRS and CDR2 YFSETQ. This clone showed up just a few times. The antigen remains undetermined. The chain couples TRBV5-1 to TRBJ1-1, with no clear D. The receptor comes from a woman in her thirties or forties in good health. Some clones in this sample may be carry-over from other donors' samples. The specimen was PBMCs. Written as DNA, the CDR3 is TGCGCCAGCAGCTTGTCAGATATGAACACTGAAGCTTTCTTT. It codes for CASSLSDMNTEAFF.